This T cell receptor (beta chain) stems from a study of CD8+ T cells in alopecia areata. The CDR3 length is 14 residues. Germline assignment: CDR1 SGHNT and CDR2 YYREEE (reference sequence). V gave up 5 bases and J gave up 1 base, with 13 bases separating them. Indicated treatment: oral pan-JAK inhibitor, 5-10 mg twice daily. The sequencing template was cDNA reverse transcribed from extracted RNA. This table comes from immunoSEQ multiplex PCR, and its TCRdb copy is limited to in-frame clones, with some not included. This sample has 90,000 to 150,000 clones, with 53% found just once. V gene TRBV5-4 combines with J gene TRBJ2-7, with D perhaps being TRBD1 or TRBD2 (5 bases each). The sample was CD4+ T cells sorted from blood, taken at week 4, from a patient treated with tofacitinib. The sequence was collected from a human donor with alopecia areata. The DNA for the CDR3 is TGTGCCAGCAGGTCCGGGACGGCTTCCTACGAGCAGTACTTC. Protein sequence: CASRSGTASYEQYF.